Listed here is a single TCR beta chain. This sample is drawn from a study of blood T cell repertoires in COVID-19. This CDR3 is 15 amino acids long. Germline CDR1 is SGHNT and CDR2 is YYREEE (reference sequence). Trimming left V 0 bases short and J 6 bases short, with 13 bases between. Sequencing used immunoSEQ multiplex PCR; TCRdb keeps in-frame clones, though not all of them. This sample carries around 200,000 clones, 80% to 85% of them seen once, and the ten largest clones take around 15%. The sequence was collected from a woman aged 70-85 years with COVID-19, enrolled during active disease. The chain couples TRBV5-4 to TRBJ2-1; tentative D call: TRBD2 (5 bases). Input material: peripheral blood. This CDR3 is CASSLDQRHSNEQFF. CDR3 nucleotides: TGTGCCAGCAGCTTGGACCAGCGGCACTCCAATGAGCAGTTCTTC.